This passage covers 9 T cell receptor beta chains from one sample sequenced in a study of T cell repertoires in cytomegalovirus infection. TCRdb redid the calling of the reads with MiXCR, one entry per CDR3 protein. The repertoire includes roughly 250,000 distinct CDR3 sequences, over 9% of them detected once, and 1.5% to 2% sits in the top ten. The sample consisted of PBMCs. The receptors originated from a human donor in good health (CMV status not recorded). Some clones in this sample may be carry-over from other donors' samples.

This clonotype occurred many times. The chain carries TRBV7-2 and TRBJ1-3, with D possibly being TRBD1 (5 bases). Germline V gene sequence: CDR1 SGHTA, CDR2 FQGNSA. The germline V and J ends were trimmed by 5 bases and 0 bases, with 14 bases remaining between them. The length of the CDR3 is 16 residues. CDR3 in amino acids: CASSPGTPASGNTIYF. CDR3 coding DNA: TGTGCCAGCAGCCCAGGGACTCCAGCCTCTGGAAACACCATATATTTT.

This clonotype was counted at least ten times. J is TRBJ2-1 and V is TRBV7-2; D is ambiguous. The germline gives CDR1 SGHTA, CDR2 FQGNSA. This CDR3 has 11 residues. The ends were cut back, 6 bases at V and 6 bases at J, with 6 bases in the middle. CDR3 sequence: CASSPVNEQFF. The CDR3 region has the DNA TGTGCCAGCAGTCCGGTCAATGAGCAGTTCTTC.

This chain connects TRBV7-9 to TRBJ1-1; the D is unclear. The germline gives CDR1 SEHNR, CDR2 FQNEAQ (reference sequence). The CDR3 totals 16 residues. With 5 bases removed from V and 3 bases from J, the gap between germline ends came to 19 bases. CDR3: CASSAPAVERDTEAFF. CDR3 bases: TGTGCCAGCAGCGCCCCCGCGGTTGAACGGGACACTGAAGCTTTCTTT.

The chain links TRBV29-1 to TRBJ1-1; D not certain. Germline loops: CDR1 SQVTM, CDR2 ANQGSEA. The length of the CDR3 is 10 residues. Trimming pared 7 bases from V and 4 bases from J, leaving 7 bases between. The CDR3 DNA reads as TGCAGCGGAGCTGGCACTGAAGCTTTCTTT. Its translation: CSGAGTEAFF.

This clonotype showed up many times. The chain combines TRBV7-3 with TRBJ2-2, with 8 bases identical to TRBD1. The trim removed 5 bases at V and 0 bases at J, leaving 5 bases unmatched. CDR1 is SGHTA, CDR2 FQGTGA, per germline. CDR3 size: 16 residues. The CDR3 region is CASSDMTGANTGELFF. CDR3 coding DNA: TGTGCCAGCAGCGATATGACAGGGGCGAACACCGGGGAGCTGTTTTTT.

This clonotype showed up many times. The rearrangement links TRBV28 to TRBJ2-3; 12 nucleotides align to TRBD2. The CDR3 loop spans 16 amino acids. Germline CDR1 is MDHEN and CDR2 is SYDVKM. V lost 6 bases, J lost 3 bases, and 7 bases stayed unmatched. The CDR3 DNA reads as TGTGCCAGCAGACTCCAAACTAGCGGGAGGACAGATACGCAGTATTTT. The encoded protein is CASRLQTSGRTDTQYF.

This rearrangement joins TRBV28 to TRBJ2-3; D tentatively fits TRBD1 or TRBD2 (5 bases each). This CDR3 contains 16 residues. The V gene's germline CDR1 is MDHEN and CDR2 SYDVKM. V lost 7 bases and J 2 bases, leaving 19 bases between the germline ends. This CDR3 is CASNPELGVHTDTQYF. CDR3 coding DNA: TGTGCCAGCAACCCGGAGTTGGGGGTACACACAGATACGCAGTATTTT.

This clonotype was counted at least ten times. The V gene is TRBV7-9, the J gene TRBJ1-3; tentatively, D is TRBD1 (6 bases). In germline, CDR1 is SEHNR, CDR2 FQNEAQ (reference sequence). The length of the CDR3 is 14 residues. The V gene lost 3 bases and the J gene lost 4 bases, with 10 bases spanning the gap. The CDR3 is CASSFTGRGNTIYF. CDR3 sequence (DNA): TGTGCCAGCAGCTTCACAGGGCGAGGAAACACCATATATTTT.

This clonotype has at least ten counts. The J gene is TRBJ2-7, the V gene TRBV7-9; D call uncertain. The germline CDR1 and CDR2 sequences are SEHNR and FQNEAQ (reference sequence). V lost 0 bases and J lost 2, with 2 bases in between. The CDR3 consists of 12 residues. The CDR3 bases are TGTGCCAGCAGCTTAGCCGCCTACGAGCAGTACTTC. Its translation: CASSLAAYEQYF.